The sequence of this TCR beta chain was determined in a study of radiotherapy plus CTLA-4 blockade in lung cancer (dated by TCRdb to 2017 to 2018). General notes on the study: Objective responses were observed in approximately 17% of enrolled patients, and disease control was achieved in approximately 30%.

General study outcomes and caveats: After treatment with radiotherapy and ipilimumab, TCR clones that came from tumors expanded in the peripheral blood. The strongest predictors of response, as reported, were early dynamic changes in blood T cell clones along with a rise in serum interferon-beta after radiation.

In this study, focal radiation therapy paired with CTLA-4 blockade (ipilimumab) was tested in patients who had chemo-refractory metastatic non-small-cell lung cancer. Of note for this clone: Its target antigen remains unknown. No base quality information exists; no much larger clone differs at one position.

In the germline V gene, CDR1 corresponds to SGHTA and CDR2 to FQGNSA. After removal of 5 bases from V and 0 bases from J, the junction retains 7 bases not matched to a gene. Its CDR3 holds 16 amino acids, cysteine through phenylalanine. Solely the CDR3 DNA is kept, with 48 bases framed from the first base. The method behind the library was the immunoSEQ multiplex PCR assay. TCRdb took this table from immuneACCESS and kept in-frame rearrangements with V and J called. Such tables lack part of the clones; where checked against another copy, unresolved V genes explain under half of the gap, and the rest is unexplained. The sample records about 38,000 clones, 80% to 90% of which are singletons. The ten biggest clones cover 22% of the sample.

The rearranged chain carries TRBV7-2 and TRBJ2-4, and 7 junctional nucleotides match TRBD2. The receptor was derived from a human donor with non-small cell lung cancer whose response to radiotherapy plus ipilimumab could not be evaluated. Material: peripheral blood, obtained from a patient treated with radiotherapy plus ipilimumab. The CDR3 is CASSQTGGLAKNIQYF. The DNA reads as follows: TGTGCCAGCAGCCAGACGGGGGGACTAGCCAAAAACATTCAGTACTTC.